This TCR beta chain was profiled in a study of CD8 T cell repertoires and HIV-1 epitope variants. Study-wide background: T cells were stimulated with Twenty-five Gag and Nef peptides separately. T cells were cultured for 10 days with cytokines added on days 3 and 7.

Germline V gene lookup returns CDR1 MDHEN and CDR2 SYDVKM. This CDR3 comprises 14 residues. V was clipped by 5 bases and J by 6 bases, with 16 bases between them. A word on this clone: Its cognate antigen is unknown.

Regarding the study as a whole: Roughly ten TCR beta clonotypes were antigen-specific, over five apparently recognizing autologous or escape variants.

Survey-depth immunoSEQ sequencing covered TCR beta CDR3 regions. Method: immunoSEQ multiplex PCR; TCRdb's copy keeps in-frame clones and lacks some. The profile shows several thousand clones, about 67% of them singletons. The chain combines TRBV28 with TRBJ1-2; D may be TRBD1 (5 bases). Sequences were obtained from cultured CD8+ T cells derived from PBMCs. The TCR sequence derives from a male donor with HIV. CDR3 DNA sequence: TGTGCCAGCAGTCCCTTCTCCAGGGAGCATGGCTACACCTTC. It specifies CASSPFSREHGYTF.